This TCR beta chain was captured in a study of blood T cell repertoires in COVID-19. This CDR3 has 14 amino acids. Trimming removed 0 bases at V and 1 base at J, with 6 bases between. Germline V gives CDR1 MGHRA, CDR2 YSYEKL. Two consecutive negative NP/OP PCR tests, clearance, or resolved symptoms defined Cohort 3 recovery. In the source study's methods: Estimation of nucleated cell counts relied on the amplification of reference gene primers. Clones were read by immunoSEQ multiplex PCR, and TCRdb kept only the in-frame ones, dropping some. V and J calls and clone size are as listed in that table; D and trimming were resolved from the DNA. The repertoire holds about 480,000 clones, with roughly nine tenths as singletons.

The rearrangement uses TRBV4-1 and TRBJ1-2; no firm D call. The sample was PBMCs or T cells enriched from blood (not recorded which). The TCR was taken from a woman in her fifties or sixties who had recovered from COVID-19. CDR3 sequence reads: CASSQDAINYGYTF. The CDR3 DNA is TGCGCCAGCAGCCAAGACGCGATTAACTATGGCTACACCTTC.